This TCR beta chain was captured in a study of blood T cells in healthy people across ages. Together with a sample-barcoded 5' primer, a J-beta primer mix was included in a second PCR lasting about 6 to 11 cycles. TCRdb fed the 5' RACE reads into MiXCR, producing one record per CDR3 protein. The table shows hundreds of thousands of distinct CDR3 sequences, with about 34% occurring only once. This clonotype occurred many times. The V gene end was trimmed by 3 bases and the J gene end by 4 bases; junction bases not matched to a gene: 8. The germline V gene has CDR1 MGHRA and CDR2 YSYEKL. This CDR3 contains 16 residues.

The rearrangement joins TRBV4-1 to TRBJ2-5; the match to TRBD2 covers 10 bases. Sample: blood. The source is a woman of 80 years or more in good health. CDR3 region: CASSHQSGGAGETQYF. CDR3 bases: TGCGCCAGCAGCCACCAAAGCGGGGGGGCAGGAGAGACCCAGTACTTC.